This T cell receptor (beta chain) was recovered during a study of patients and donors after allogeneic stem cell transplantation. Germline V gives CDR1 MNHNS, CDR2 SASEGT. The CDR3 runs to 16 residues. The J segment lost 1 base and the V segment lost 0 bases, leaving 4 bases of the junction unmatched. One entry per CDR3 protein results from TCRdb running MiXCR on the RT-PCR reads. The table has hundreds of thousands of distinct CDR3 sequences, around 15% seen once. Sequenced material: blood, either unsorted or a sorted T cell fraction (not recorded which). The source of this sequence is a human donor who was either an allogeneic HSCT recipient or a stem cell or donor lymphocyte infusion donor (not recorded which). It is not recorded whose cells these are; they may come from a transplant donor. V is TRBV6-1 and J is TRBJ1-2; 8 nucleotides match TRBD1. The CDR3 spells CASSEAGTGFNYGYTF. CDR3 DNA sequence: TGTGCCAGCAGTGAAGCTGGGACAGGATTTAACTATGGCTACACCTTC.